This T cell receptor (beta chain) was documented in a study of CD4 T cells in relation to SARS-CoV-2 and coronaviruses. Study context: Negative control cultures got HIV-1 Nef peptides or no peptide. Study conclusions and caveats: In approximately 70% of donors, memory CD4+ clonotypes crossrecognized SARS-CoV-2 and at least one common cold coronavirus spike.

The unexposed donors gave CD4+ T cells in 2011-2018, prior to COVID-19. Isolation of CD4+ T cells took place after approximately 11 days in culture. The CDR3 sequence is 15 residues long. The V gene lost 4 bases and the J gene lost 2 bases, with 15 bases spanning the gap. Germline V gives CDR1 KGHSH, CDR2 LQKENI. In the case of this clone: Its antigen remains unidentified.

Profiled with immunoSEQ multiplex PCR; TCRdb holds only in-frame clones, not every one. The profile shows about 24,000 clones, around 76% of them singletons. Sequencing was done on a sample of CD4+ T cells from PBMCs, cultured in vitro. The TCR was taken from a human donor in good health. V gene TRBV18 combines with J gene TRBJ2-7, with D possibly matching TRBD1 (6 bases). The CDR3 sequence: CASSLIRTAPYEQYF. CDR3 coding DNA: TGTGCCAGCTCACTTATCAGGACAGCCCCCTACGAGCAGTACTTC.